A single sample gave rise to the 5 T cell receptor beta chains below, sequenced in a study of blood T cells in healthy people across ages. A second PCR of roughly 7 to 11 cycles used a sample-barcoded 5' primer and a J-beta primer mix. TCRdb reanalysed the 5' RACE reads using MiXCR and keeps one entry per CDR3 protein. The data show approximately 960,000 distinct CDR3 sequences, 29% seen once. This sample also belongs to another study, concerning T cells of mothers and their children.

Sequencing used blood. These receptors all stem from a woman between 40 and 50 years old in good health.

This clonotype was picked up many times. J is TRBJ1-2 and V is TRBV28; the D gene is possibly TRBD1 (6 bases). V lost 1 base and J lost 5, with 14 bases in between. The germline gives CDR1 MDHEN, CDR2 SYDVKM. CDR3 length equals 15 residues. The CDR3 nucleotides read TGTGCCAGCAGTTTATCGCTCAGGGGCCTGTATGGCTACACCTTC. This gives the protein CASSLSLRGLYGYTF.

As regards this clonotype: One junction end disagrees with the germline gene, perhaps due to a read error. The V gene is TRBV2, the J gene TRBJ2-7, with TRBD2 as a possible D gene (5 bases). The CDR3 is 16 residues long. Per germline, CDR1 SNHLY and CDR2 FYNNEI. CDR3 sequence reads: CVSSEAALRENYEQYF. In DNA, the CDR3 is TGTGTCAGCAGTGAAGCCGCCCTTCGGGAAAACTACGAGCAGTACTTC.

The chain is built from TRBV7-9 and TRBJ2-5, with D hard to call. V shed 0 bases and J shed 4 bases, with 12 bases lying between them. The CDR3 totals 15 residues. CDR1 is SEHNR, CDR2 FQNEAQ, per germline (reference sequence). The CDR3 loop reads CASSLATGSGETQYF. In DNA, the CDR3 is TGTGCCAGCAGCTTAGCCACCGGGTCAGGAGAGACCCAGTACTTC.

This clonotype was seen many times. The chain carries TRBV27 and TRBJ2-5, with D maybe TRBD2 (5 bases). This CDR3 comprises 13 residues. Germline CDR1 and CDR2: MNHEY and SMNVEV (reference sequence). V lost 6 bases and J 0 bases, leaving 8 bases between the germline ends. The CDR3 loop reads CASRREYQETQYF. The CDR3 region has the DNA TGTGCCAGCAGACGGGAATACCAAGAGACCCAGTACTTC.

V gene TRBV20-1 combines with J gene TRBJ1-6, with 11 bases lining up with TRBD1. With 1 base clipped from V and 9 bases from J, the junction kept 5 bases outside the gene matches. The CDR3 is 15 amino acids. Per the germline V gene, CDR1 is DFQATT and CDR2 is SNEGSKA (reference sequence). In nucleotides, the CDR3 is TGCAGTGCTAGAGCCGGGACAGGGGGGACTTCACCCCTCCACTTT. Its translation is CSARAGTGGTSPLHF.